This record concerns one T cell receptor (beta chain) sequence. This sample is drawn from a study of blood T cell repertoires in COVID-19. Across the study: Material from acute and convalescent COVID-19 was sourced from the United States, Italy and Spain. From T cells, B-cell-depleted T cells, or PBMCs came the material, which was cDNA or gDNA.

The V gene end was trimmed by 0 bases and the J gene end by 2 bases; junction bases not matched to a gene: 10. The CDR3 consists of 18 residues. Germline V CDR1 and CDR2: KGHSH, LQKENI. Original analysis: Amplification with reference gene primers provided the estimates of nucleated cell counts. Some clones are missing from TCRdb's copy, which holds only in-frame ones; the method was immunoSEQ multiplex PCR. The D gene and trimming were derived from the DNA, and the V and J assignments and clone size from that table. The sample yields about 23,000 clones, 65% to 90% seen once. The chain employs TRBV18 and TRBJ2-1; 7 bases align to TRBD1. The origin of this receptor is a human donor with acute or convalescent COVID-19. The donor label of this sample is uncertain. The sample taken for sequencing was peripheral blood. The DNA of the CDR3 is TGTGCCAGCTCACCACCGTGGTTAAAGGGGGCTGCCTACAATGAGCAGTTCTTC. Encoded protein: CASSPPWLKGAAYNEQFF.